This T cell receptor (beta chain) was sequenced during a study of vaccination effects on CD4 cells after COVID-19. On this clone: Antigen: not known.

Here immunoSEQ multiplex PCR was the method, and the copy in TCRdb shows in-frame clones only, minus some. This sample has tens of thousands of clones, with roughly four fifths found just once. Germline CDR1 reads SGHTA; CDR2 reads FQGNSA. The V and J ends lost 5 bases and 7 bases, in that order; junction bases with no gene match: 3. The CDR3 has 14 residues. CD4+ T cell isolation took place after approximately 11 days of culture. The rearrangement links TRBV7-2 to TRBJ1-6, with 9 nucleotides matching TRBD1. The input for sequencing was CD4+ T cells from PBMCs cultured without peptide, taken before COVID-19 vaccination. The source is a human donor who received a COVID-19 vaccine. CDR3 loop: CASSRTGVNSPLHF. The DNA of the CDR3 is TGTGCCAGCAGCCGGACAGGGGTGAATTCACCCCTCCACTTT.